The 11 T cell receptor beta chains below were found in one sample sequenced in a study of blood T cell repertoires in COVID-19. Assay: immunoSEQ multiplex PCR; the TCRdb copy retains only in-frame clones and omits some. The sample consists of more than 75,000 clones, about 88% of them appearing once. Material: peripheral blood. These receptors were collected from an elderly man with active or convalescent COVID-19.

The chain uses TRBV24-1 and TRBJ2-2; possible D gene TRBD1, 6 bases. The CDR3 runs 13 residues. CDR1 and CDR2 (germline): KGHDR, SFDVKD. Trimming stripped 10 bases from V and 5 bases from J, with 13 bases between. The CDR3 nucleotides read TGTGCCACGTCCGGGACACCGACCGGGGAGCTGTTTTTT. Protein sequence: CATSGTPTGELFF.

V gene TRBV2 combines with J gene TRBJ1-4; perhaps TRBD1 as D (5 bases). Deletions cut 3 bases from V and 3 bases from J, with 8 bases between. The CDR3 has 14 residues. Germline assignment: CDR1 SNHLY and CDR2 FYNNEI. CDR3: CASSDGGANEKLFF. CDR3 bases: TGTGCCAGCAGTGACGGGGGGGCTAATGAAAAACTGTTTTTT.

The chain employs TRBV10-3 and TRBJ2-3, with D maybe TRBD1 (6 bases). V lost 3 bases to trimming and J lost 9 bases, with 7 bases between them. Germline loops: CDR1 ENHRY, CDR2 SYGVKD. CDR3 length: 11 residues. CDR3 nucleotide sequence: TGTGCCATCAGTGACAGGGGAACGCAGTATTTT. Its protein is CAISDRGTQYF.

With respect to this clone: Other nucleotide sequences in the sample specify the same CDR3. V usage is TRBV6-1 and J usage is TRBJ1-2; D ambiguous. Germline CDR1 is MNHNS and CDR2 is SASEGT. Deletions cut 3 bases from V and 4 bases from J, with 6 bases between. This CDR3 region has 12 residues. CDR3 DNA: TGTGCCAGCAGTGACCGGGGCTATGGCTACACCTTC. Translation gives CASSDRGYGYTF.

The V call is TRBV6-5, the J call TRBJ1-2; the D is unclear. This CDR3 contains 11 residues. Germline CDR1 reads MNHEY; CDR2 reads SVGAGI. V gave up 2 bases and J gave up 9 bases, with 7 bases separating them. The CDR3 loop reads CASSYADRYTF. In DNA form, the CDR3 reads TGTGCCAGCAGTTACGCGGATCGCTACACCTTC.

The DNA for the CDR3 is TGTGCCTGGAGTACAGGCCGCTACGAGCAGTACTTC. Translating gives CAWSTGRYEQYF. The chain combines TRBV30 with TRBJ2-7, with D possibly being TRBD1 (5 bases). This CDR3 spans 12 amino acids. Germline V gene data show CDR1 as GTSNPN and CDR2 as SVGIG (reference sequence). V was trimmed by 2 bases and J by 3 bases, leaving 8 bases between them. The whole variable domain, remainder taken from reference TRBV30 and TRBJ2-7, is SQTIHQWPATLVQPVGSPLSLECTVEGTSNPNLYWYRQAAGRGLQLLFYSVGIGQISSEVPQNLSASRPQDRQFILSSKKLLLSDSGFYLCAWSTGRYEQYFGPGTRLTVT.

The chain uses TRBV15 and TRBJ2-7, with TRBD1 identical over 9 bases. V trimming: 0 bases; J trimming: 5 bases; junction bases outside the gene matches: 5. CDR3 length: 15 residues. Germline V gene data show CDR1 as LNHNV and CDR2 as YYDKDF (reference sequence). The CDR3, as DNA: TGTGCCACCAGCAGAGATCATAGGACAGGGGACGAGCAGTACTTC. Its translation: CATSRDHRTGDEQYF.

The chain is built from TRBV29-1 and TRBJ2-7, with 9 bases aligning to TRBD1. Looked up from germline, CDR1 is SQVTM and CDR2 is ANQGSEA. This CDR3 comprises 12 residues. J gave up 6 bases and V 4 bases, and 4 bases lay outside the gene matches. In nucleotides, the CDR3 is TGCAGCGTTGGACAGGGGGTTGGCGAGCAGTACTTC. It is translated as CSVGQGVGEQYF.

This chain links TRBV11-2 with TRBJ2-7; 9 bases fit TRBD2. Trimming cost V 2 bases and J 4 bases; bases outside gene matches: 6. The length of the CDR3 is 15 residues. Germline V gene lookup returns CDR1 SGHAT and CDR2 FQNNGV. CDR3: CASSLRAGGVYEQYF. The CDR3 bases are TGTGCCAGCAGCTTACGGGCGGGAGGGGTATACGAGCAGTACTTC.

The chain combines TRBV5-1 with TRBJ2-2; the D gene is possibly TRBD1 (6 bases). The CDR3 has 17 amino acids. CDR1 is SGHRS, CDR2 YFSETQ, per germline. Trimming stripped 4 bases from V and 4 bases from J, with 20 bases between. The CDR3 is CASSPGAGGAGTGELFF. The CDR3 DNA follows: TGCGCCAGCAGCCCCGGGGCTGGGGGCGCCGGCACCGGGGAGCTGTTTTTT.

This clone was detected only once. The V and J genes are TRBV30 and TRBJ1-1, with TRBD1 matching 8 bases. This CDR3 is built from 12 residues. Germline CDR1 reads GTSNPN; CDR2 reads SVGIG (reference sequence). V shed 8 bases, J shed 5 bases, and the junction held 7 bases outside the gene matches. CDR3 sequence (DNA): TGTGCCAGGGACCAGGGGGCTACTGAAGCTTTCTTT. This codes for CARDQGATEAFF.